The rows below give T cell receptor beta chains drawn from one sample of a study of blood T cell repertoires in COVID-19. Some clones are missing from TCRdb's copy, which holds only in-frame ones; the method was immunoSEQ multiplex PCR. The sample contains hundreds of thousands of clones, 88% of which appear only once. The sequencing sample was made of PBMCs or T cells enriched from blood (not recorded which). These TCRs come from a woman in her 50s who had recovered from COVID-19. CDR3s include the opening cysteine and the closing phenylalanine or tryptophan. D genes are given only for firm matches. Only part of the rows carry a size: once, few, many, or a class if the clone is expanded.

clone_size	v_call	j_call	d_call	cdr3_nt	cdr3_aa
-	TRBV5-4	TRBJ2-5	-	TGTGCCAGCAGCTCCTATCGGGGGGCCCTGGAGACCCAGTACTTC	CASSSYRGALETQYF
-	TRBV6-5	TRBJ1-2	TRBD1	TGTGCCAGCAGTTACTCGGGACAGGGGAATGGCTACACCTTC	CASSYSGQGNGYTF
-	TRBV7-9	TRBJ1-1	TRBD1	TGTGCCAGCAGCCCCGGGACAGGGGGCTCCACTGAAGCTTTCTTT	CASSPGTGGSTEAFF
-	TRBV5-1	TRBJ2-1	-	TGCGCCTCCCGCAGACAGGGAGGCAATGAGCAGTTCTTC	CASRRQGGNEQFF
once	TRBV4-1	TRBJ2-3	-	TGCGCCAGCAGCCAACGATCTAGCGCATACACAGATACGCAGTATTTT	CASSQRSSAYTDTQYF
-	TRBV28	TRBJ1-1	-	TGTGCCAGCAGGCTAGGACTGTACACTGAAGCTTTCTTT	CASRLGLYTEAFF
-	TRBV11-2	TRBJ2-7	TRBD2	TGTGCCAGCAGCTCCGTAGCGGGCCTTGGCGAGCAGTACTTC	CASSSVAGLGEQYF
once	TRBV7-3	TRBJ2-2	TRBD2	TGTGCCAGCAGCTTAACGGCCAGCGGGAGGTACACCGGGGAGCTGTTTTTT	CASSLTASGRYTGELFF
-	TRBV24-1	TRBJ2-3	TRBD1	TGTGCCACCAGTGATTTGCCGGGACAGGGGAATCCAGATACGCAGTATTTT	CATSDLPGQGNPDTQYF
-	TRBV6-5	TRBJ1-1	-	TGTGCCAGCAGTCTAGGGAGTATGGCTTTCTTT	CASSLGSMAFF
-	TRBV2	TRBJ1-2	TRBD1	TGTGCCAGCAGTGATCGGACAGGTGGAGGAAGCTACACCTTC	CASSDRTGGGSYTF
-	TRBV10-2	TRBJ2-2	TRBD2	TGCGCCAGCAGAACCGGGACTAGCGAACACACCGGGGAGCTGTTTTTT	CASRTGTSEHTGELFF
-	TRBV5-6	TRBJ2-3	TRBD1	TGTGCCAGCAGCTTCCTGGACAGGGTTAGCACAGATACGCAGTATTTT	CASSFLDRVSTDTQYF
-	TRBV7-2	TRBJ1-6	TRBD1	TGTGCCAGCAGATCAGGACAGGTTTATAATTCACCCCTCCACTTT	CASRSGQVYNSPLHF
-	TRBV19	TRBJ1-6	-	TGTGCCAGCGAAACAGGGTACAATTCACCCCTCCACTTT	CASETGYNSPLHF
-	TRBV7-9	TRBJ2-3	-	TGTGCCAGCAGCTTGGCGGTCACAGATACGCAGTATTTT	CASSLAVTDTQYF
-	TRBV28	TRBJ1-4	TRBD1	TGTGCCAGCTTACACAGCGGCAGGGGGCTCGGAAAACTGTTTTTT	CASLHSGRGLGKLFF
-	TRBV7-2	TRBJ2-2	-	TGTGCCAGCAGCTTTTCGCGTACGAACACCGGGGAGCTGTTTTTT	CASSFSRTNTGELFF
-	TRBV25-1	TRBJ2-1	TRBD2	TGTGCCAGCAGCACCGAAGCGGGGCTTAAGTACAATGAGCAGTTCTTC	CASSTEAGLKYNEQFF
-	TRBV10-2	TRBJ1-5	TRBD1	TGCGCCAGCAGTGAGGCAGGGGGAACTCAGCCCCAGCATTTT	CASSEAGGTQPQHF
-	TRBV7-2	TRBJ2-2	TRBD2	TGTGCCAGCAGCTTAGGGCTAGCGGGCACCGGGGAGCTGTTTTTT	CASSLGLAGTGELFF
-	TRBV6-1	TRBJ2-4	-	TGTGCCAGCAGTGAAGGAGGTAACAAAAACATTCAGTACTTC	CASSEGGNKNIQYF
-	TRBV29-1	TRBJ2-1	-	TGCAGCGTTGAGGCGGATAGCTCCTACAATGAGCAGTTCTTC	CSVEADSSYNEQFF
-	TRBV28	TRBJ1-5	-	TGTGCCAGCAGTACTCGGACGGACTATAGCAATCAGCCCCAGCATTTT	CASSTRTDYSNQPQHF
-	TRBV2	TRBJ2-4	-	TGTGCCAGCGCCAGAGGGGGGGCCACTGGGCGGGACATTCAGTACTTC	CASARGGATGRDIQYF
-	TRBV5-1	TRBJ2-7	-	TGCGCCAGCAGCTCGGAGGGCAGACGTGACGAGCAGTACTTC	CASSSEGRRDEQYF
-	TRBV6-5	TRBJ2-5	-	TGTGCCAGCAGGTATAGCGGAGTAGAGACCCAGTACTTC	CASRYSGVETQYF
-	TRBV18	TRBJ2-1	-	TGTGCCAGCTCCATCAATGAGCAGTTCTTC	CASSINEQFF
-	TRBV27	TRBJ2-5	-	TGTGCCAGCGGTAAAGGGAGGAGACAAGAGACCCAGTACTTC	CASGKGRRQETQYF